This T cell receptor beta chain was sequenced in a study of T cell changes during pregnancy in multiple sclerosis. The count of this clone is one. Here immunoSEQ multiplex PCR was the method, and the copy in TCRdb shows in-frame clones only, minus some. The sample yields roughly 120,000 clones, roughly 92% seen once. Sequencing was performed on peripheral blood, taken in the third trimester of pregnancy. The receptor comes from a female donor with multiple sclerosis, enrolled in a pregnancy study.

CDR3: CASSPVTQGGEQYF. The CDR3 coding sequence is TGTGCCAGCAGCCCAGTAACGCAGGGGGGCGAGCAGTACTTC. This rearrangement joins TRBV7-2 to TRBJ2-7; D is possibly TRBD1 (7 bases). CDR3 length equals 14 residues. V shed 5 bases and J shed 6 bases, with 17 bases lying between them. CDR1 is SGHTA and CDR2 is FQGNSA in the germline V gene.